These 9 T cell receptor beta chains came from one sample sequenced in a study of blood T cell repertoires in COVID-19. Using immunoSEQ multiplex PCR, the repertoire was profiled, and TCRdb retains in-frame clones only, with some absent. This sample has about 480,000 clones, with around 87% found just once. The sequencing sample was made of PBMCs or T cells enriched from blood (not recorded which). The receptors come from a woman aged 40 to 50 who had recovered from COVID-19.

The chain combines TRBV24-1 with TRBJ2-3; D is uncertain. CDR3 length: 14 amino acids. V was shortened by 5 bases and J by 0 bases, with 8 bases between the two germline ends. Germline CDR1 is KGHDR and CDR2 is SFDVKD. The CDR3 sequence is CATSVALSTDTQYF. CDR3 nucleotides: TGTGCCACCAGTGTCGCGTTGAGCACAGATACGCAGTATTTT.

The chain links TRBV7-8 to TRBJ2-3; 7 bases are shared with TRBD2. This CDR3 is 15 amino acids long. Looked up from germline, CDR1 is SGHVS and CDR2 is FQNEAQ. The V segment lost 0 bases and the J segment 4 bases; nucleotides outside the gene matches: 4. For the CDR3, the DNA is TGTGCCAGCAGCTTAGCGGGAGGGCCGGCAGATACGCAGTATTTT. Translated, it gives CASSLAGGPADTQYF.

The chain links TRBV4-1 to TRBJ1-4, with TRBD1 identical over 7 bases. V lost 4 bases, J lost 10 bases, and 12 bases stayed unmatched. The CDR3 loop spans 15 amino acids. Per the germline V gene, CDR1 is MGHRA and CDR2 is YSYEKL. DNA for the CDR3: TGCGCCAGCAGCCGGAACCGGGACAGTGGGGTAAAACTGTTTTTT. Its protein is CASSRNRDSGVKLFF.

This clone was seen more than once but under ten times. The V call is TRBV11-2, the J call TRBJ2-1, with a possible D match to TRBD2 (6 bases). This CDR3 comprises 17 residues. CDR1 and CDR2 (germline): SGHAT, FQNNGV. Trimming removed 1 base from V and 0 bases from J, with 13 bases in between. CDR3 amino acids: CASSLAKRRGSYNEQFF. For the CDR3, the DNA is TGTGCCAGCAGCTTAGCAAAGCGGAGGGGCTCCTACAATGAGCAGTTCTTC.

This CDR3 reads CASSTPGNEQFF. As DNA, the CDR3 is TGTGCCAGCAGCACGCCAGGGAATGAGCAGTTCTTC. The rearrangement links TRBV13 to TRBJ2-1, with D maybe TRBD1 (5 bases). The V gene's germline CDR1 is PRHDT and CDR2 FYEKMQ (reference sequence). This CDR3 comprises 12 residues. V was shortened by 5 bases and J by 7 bases, with 9 bases between the two germline ends.

The rearrangement uses TRBV4-1 and TRBJ2-5; 9 nucleotides line up with TRBD2. Germline lookup yields CDR1 MGHRA and CDR2 YSYEKL. This CDR3 comprises 13 residues. After removal of 0 bases from V and 13 bases from J, the junction contained 6 bases not matched to a gene. In DNA, the CDR3 is TGCGCCAGCAGCCAAGATCAGCGGCGGGAGGGGTACTTC. It is translated as CASSQDQRREGYF.

The chain carries TRBV27 and TRBJ1-2; D might be TRBD1 (5 bases). From germline, CDR1 is MNHEY and CDR2 SMNVEV (reference sequence). Trimming removed 2 bases from V and 6 bases from J, with 16 bases in between. The CDR3 is 15 amino acids. This CDR3 reads CASSLKGAGRNGYTF. CDR3 nucleotide sequence: TGTGCCAGCAGTTTAAAAGGTGCAGGGAGGAATGGCTACACCTTC.

The V and J genes are TRBV7-9 and TRBJ2-1, with 10 positions matching TRBD2. This CDR3 spans 16 amino acids. Germline loops: CDR1 SEHNR, CDR2 FQNEAQ (reference sequence). The V segment lost 5 bases and the J segment 7 bases; nucleotides outside the gene matches: 11. Written as DNA, the CDR3 is TGTGCCAGCAGCCCCGCCCTAGCGGGAGTATCTAATGAGCAGTTCTTC. It specifies CASSPALAGVSNEQFF.

The chain links TRBV9 to TRBJ2-1; D possibly corresponds to TRBD2 (6 bases). Between the trimmed V and J ends, which lost 10 bases and 7 bases, there was a span of 18 bases. Germline CDR1 and CDR2: SGDLS and YYNGEE. This CDR3 comprises 13 residues. CDR3 nucleotides: TGTGCCGGAGCTACTAGCCCGGGGAATGAGCAGTTCTTC. As protein: CAGATSPGNEQFF.